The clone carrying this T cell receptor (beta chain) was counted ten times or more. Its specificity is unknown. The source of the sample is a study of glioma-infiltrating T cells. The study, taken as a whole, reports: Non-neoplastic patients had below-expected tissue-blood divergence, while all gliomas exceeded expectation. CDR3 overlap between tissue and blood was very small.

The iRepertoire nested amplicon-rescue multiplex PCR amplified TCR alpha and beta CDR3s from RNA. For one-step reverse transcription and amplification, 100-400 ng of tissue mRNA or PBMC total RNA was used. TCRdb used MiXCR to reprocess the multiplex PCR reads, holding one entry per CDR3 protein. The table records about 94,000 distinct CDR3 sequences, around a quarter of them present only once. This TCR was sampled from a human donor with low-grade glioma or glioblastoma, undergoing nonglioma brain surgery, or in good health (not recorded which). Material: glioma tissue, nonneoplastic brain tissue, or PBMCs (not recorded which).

The CDR3: CASSDRRGAYF. The DNA of the CDR3 is TGTGCCAGCAGTGACCGGAGAGGGGCCTATTTT. The V and J genes are TRBV2 and TRBJ2-3; either TRBD1 or TRBD2 may fit D (5 bases each). The germline V gene has CDR1 SNHLY and CDR2 FYNNEI. The CDR3 contains 11 residues. V lost 3 bases and J 15 bases, leaving 13 bases between the germline ends.